A single sample gave rise to the 29 T cell receptor beta chains below, sequenced in a study of shared clonotypes between healthy human individuals. Using immunoSEQ multiplex PCR, the repertoire was profiled, and TCRdb retains in-frame clones only, with some absent. The data show roughly 1,000,000 clones, around three quarters seen once. Sequenced material: memory CD4+ T cells from PBMCs. Subset noted: CD45RA-negative fraction. These receptors were collected from a man younger than 35 in good health. Some clones in this sample may be carry-over from other donors' samples.

This clone was observed once. The J gene is TRBJ2-1, the V gene TRBV7-9; TRBD2 aligns across 11 bases. Germline V lookup: CDR1 SEHNR, CDR2 FQNEAQ (reference sequence). Trimming took 3 bases from V and 9 from J; bases not matched to a gene: 7. The CDR3 extends over 15 amino acids. The CDR3 protein is CASSFLAGGKFEQFF. The CDR3 region has the DNA TGTGCCAGCAGCTTTCTAGCGGGAGGAAAATTTGAGCAGTTCTTC.

This clone was counted at least ten times. The V and J genes are TRBV11-3 and TRBJ2-2, with D possibly being TRBD2 (6 bases). In germline, CDR1 is SGHNT, CDR2 YENEEA. The ends were cut back, 7 bases at V and 6 bases at J, with 21 bases in the middle. CDR3 length: 16 residues. DNA of the CDR3: TGTGCCAGCACTCTAAGCCTTAGCGGAGAGGCCGGGGAGCTGTTTTTT. It translates to CASTLSLSGEAGELFF. The whole variable domain, filled in from reference TRBV11-3 and TRBJ2-2, reads EAGVVQSPRYKIIEKKQPVAFWCNPISGHNTLYWYLQNLGQGPELLIRYENEEAVDDSQLPKDRFSAERLKGVDSTLKIQPAELGDSAVYLCASTLSLSGEAGELFFGEGSRLTVL.

This clone was counted once. This sequence joins TRBV7-6 and TRBJ2-1; D might be TRBD2 (6 bases). This CDR3 contains 15 residues. From germline, CDR1 is SGHVS and CDR2 FNYEAQ. V shed 5 bases and J shed 9 bases, with 20 bases lying between them. The CDR3 nucleotides read TGTGCCAGCAGCCTACTCGGGAGCGCCCTGGGTGAGCAGTTCTTC. Its translation: CASSLLGSALGEQFF.

This clone was seen a few times. This same CDR3 is encoded by further DNA sequences in the sample. The genes are TRBV28 and TRBJ1-3, with no clear D. The ends were cut back, 5 bases at V and 2 bases at J, with 7 bases in the middle. This CDR3 is 13 amino acids long. Germline V gene lookup returns CDR1 MDHEN and CDR2 SYDVKM. The CDR3 loop reads CASSLYAGNTIYF. The CDR3 DNA reads as TGTGCCAGCAGTCTCTATGCTGGAAACACCATATATTTT.

The sample holds a few counts of this clone. This rearrangement joins TRBV5-5 to TRBJ1-2; a possible D gene is TRBD1 (6 bases). V was pared by 4 bases and J by 4 bases, with 11 bases between. This CDR3 comprises 13 residues. The V gene's germline CDR1 is SGHKS and CDR2 YYEKEE (reference sequence). The CDR3 DNA reads as TGTGCCAGCAGCACCCAGGGGTCCTATGGCTACACCTTC. Encoded protein: CASSTQGSYGYTF.

To note about this clone: This sample also contains other DNA sequences that code for the same CDR3. This chain uses TRBV5-1 with TRBJ2-7; D perhaps matches TRBD2 (5 bases). CDR3 length equals 13 residues. CDR1 is SGHRS and CDR2 is YFSETQ in the germline V gene. V shed 3 bases and J shed 3 bases, with 10 bases lying between them. The CDR3 loop reads CASSWTGDYEQYF. The CDR3, as DNA: TGCGCCAGCAGCTGGACCGGGGACTACGAGCAGTACTTC.

V usage is TRBV5-4 and J usage is TRBJ2-7, with a tentative D call TRBD2 (6 bases). This CDR3 has 13 amino acids. Germline V lookup: CDR1 SGHNT, CDR2 YYREEE (reference sequence). The V and J ends lost 3 bases and 5 bases respectively, with 12 bases between them. The DNA for the CDR3 is TGTGCCAGCAGCTCGCGCGGGGAGAACGAGCAGTACTTC. Translation gives CASSSRGENEQYF.

The rearrangement joins TRBV5-1 to TRBJ2-7; D is ambiguous. The CDR3 extends over 14 amino acids. The V gene lost 0 bases and the J gene lost 3 bases, with 10 bases spanning the gap. Germline V lookup: CDR1 SGHRS, CDR2 YFSETQ. The CDR3 region is CASSLGTRVYEQYF. In DNA, the CDR3 is TGCGCCAGCAGCTTGGGGACGCGAGTCTACGAGCAGTACTTC.

V usage is TRBV5-1 and J usage is TRBJ1-4; 8 positions agree with TRBD1. The V gene end was trimmed by 0 bases and the J gene end by 7 bases; junction bases not matched to a gene: 5. The germline CDR1 and CDR2 sequences are SGHRS and YFSETQ. CDR3 length: 15 amino acids. CDR3 nucleotide sequence: TGCGCCAGCAGCTTGGCAGGGGGCAAGGGTGAAAAACTGTTTTTT. It is translated as CASSLAGGKGEKLFF.

The chain links TRBV6-6 to TRBJ1-2; the D gene is possibly TRBD1 (6 bases). The germline V and J ends were trimmed by 5 bases and 6 bases, with 16 bases remaining between them. Germline values: CDR1 MNHNY, CDR2 SVGAGI (reference sequence). The CDR3 is 14 amino acids. In DNA, the CDR3 is TGTGCCAGCAGTCCCGGAGGGGGTTGGGATGGCTACACCTTC. Its protein product is CASSPGGGWDGYTF.

The chain links TRBV12-2 to TRBJ1-1; TRBD1 is the table's D call and was not checked against the DNA. TRBV12-2 is a recognized pseudogene. The length of the CDR3 is 14 residues. The chain's CDR3 is CASRPRTGRTEAFF. CDR3 nucleotides: TGTGCAAGTCGCCCAAGGACAGGGAGGACTGAAGCTTTCTTT.

J is TRBJ1-1 and V is TRBV28; D is unresolved. Germline lookup yields CDR1 MDHEN and CDR2 SYDVKM. The CDR3 covers 16 residues. V shed 4 bases and J shed 8 bases, with 23 bases lying between them. DNA for the CDR3: TGTGCCAGCAGTTCCCCCGTGGCAGCCCTCGGCGGCGAAGCTTTCTTT. This encodes CASSSPVAALGGEAFF. The complete variable domain, with remaining parts taken from reference TRBV28 and TRBJ1-1, reads DVKVTQSSRYLVKRTGEKVFLECVQDMDHENMFWYRQDPGLGLRLIYFSYDVKMKEKGDIPEGYSVSREKKERFSLILESASTNQTSMYLCASSSPVAALGGEAFFGQGTRLTVV.

The chain employs TRBV6-1 and TRBJ2-7; D might be TRBD2 (5 bases). The germline gives CDR1 MNHNS, CDR2 SASEGT. The CDR3 totals 17 residues. Deletions cut 1 base from V and 2 bases from J, with 18 bases between. The CDR3 DNA is TGTGCCAGCAGTGAAGAGCCTCCACTCGTCGGGACCTACGAGCAGTACTTC. Translating gives CASSEEPPLVGTYEQYF.

This sequence joins TRBV28 and TRBJ1-4; D remains unclear. Germline-derived CDR1 and CDR2 are MDHEN and SYDVKM. The CDR3 spans 15 residues. The V gene lost 1 base and the J gene lost 2 bases, with 8 bases spanning the gap. In DNA, the CDR3 is TGTGCCAGCAGTTTATTAGGGCAGACTAATGAAAAACTGTTTTTT. It yields the protein CASSLLGQTNEKLFF.

The chain combines TRBV6-1 with TRBJ1-1; D is possibly TRBD1 (6 bases). CDR1 MNHNS and CDR2 SASEGT come from the germline V gene. The CDR3 covers 14 residues. Trimming stripped 1 base from V and 1 base from J, with 7 bases between. The CDR3 spells CASSEEGGNTEAFF. The DNA for the CDR3 is TGTGCCAGCAGTGAAGAGGGGGGGAACACTGAAGCTTTCTTT.

The table lists this clone with a count of one. V is TRBV5-1 and J is TRBJ2-5; D is perhaps TRBD1 or TRBD2 (5 bases each). Germline loops: CDR1 SGHRS, CDR2 YFSETQ. This CDR3 spans 13 amino acids. Trimming shortened V by 4 bases and J by 5 bases, and 12 bases separated the two germline ends. CDR3: CASSRGRAETQYF. CDR3 nucleotide sequence: TGCGCCAGCAGCCGGGGACGGGCGGAGACCCAGTACTTC.

Many counts were recorded for this clone. V and J are TRBV18 and TRBJ1-2; unclear D gene. V lost 0 bases to trimming and J lost 2 bases, with 7 bases between them. CDR1 and CDR2 (germline): KGHSH, LQKENI. This CDR3 is built from 14 residues. CDR3 amino acids: CASSPPFGNYGYTF. As DNA, the CDR3 is TGTGCCAGCTCACCACCGTTCGGAAACTATGGCTACACCTTC.

Only a few counts were recorded for this clone. The chain is built from TRBV4-1 and TRBJ1-4; D might be TRBD1 (5 bases). Germline V CDR1 and CDR2: MGHRA, YSYEKL. The CDR3 length is 17 residues. Trimming took off 0 bases at V and 2 bases at J, with 13 bases between the two ends. CDR3 sequence reads: CASSQERRGRTNEKLFF. In DNA form, the CDR3 reads TGCGCCAGCAGCCAAGAAAGGAGGGGTCGGACTAATGAAAAACTGTTTTTT.

The chain couples TRBV5-1 to TRBJ1-4, with TRBD1 identical over 12 bases. Germline trimming cut 3 bases from V and 8 bases from J; bases unmatched to any gene: 8. The CDR3 sequence is 16 residues long. The V gene's germline CDR1 is SGHRS and CDR2 YFSETQ. CDR3 sequence: CASSWTGQGAQEKLFF. In nucleotides, the CDR3 is TGCGCCAGCAGCTGGACGGGACAGGGGGCGCAGGAAAAACTGTTTTTT.

Points on this clone: One base away lies a much larger clone, so this may be a sequencing read error. V is TRBV2 and J is TRBJ1-1; the D gene is possibly TRBD1 (6 bases). V lost 5 bases, J lost 1 base, and 8 bases lay in between. The germline V gene has CDR1 SNHLY and CDR2 FYNNEI. The CDR3 covers 13 residues. The CDR3 DNA sequence: TGTGCCAGCAGTCGGGACACGAACACTGAAGCTTTCTTT. This codes for CASSRDTNTEAFF.

The V and J genes are TRBV5-1 and TRBJ1-1, with 9 bases fitting TRBD1. Looked up from germline, CDR1 is SGHRS and CDR2 is YFSETQ. This CDR3 region has 15 residues. The V and J ends lost 4 bases and 4 bases, in that order; junction bases with no gene match: 8. The DNA of the CDR3 is TGCGCCAGCAGCGTGGAACAGGGGGCCGGCACTGAAGCTTTCTTT. Protein product: CASSVEQGAGTEAFF. Full variable domain (outside the CDR3, taken from reference TRBV5-1 and TRBJ1-1): KAGVTQTPRYLIKTRGQQVTLSCSPISGHRSVSWYQQTPGQGLQFLFEYFSETQRNKGNFPGRFSGRQFSNSRSEMNVSTLELGDSALYLCASSVEQGAGTEAFFGQGTRLTVV.

The chain has TRBV5-1 and TRBJ2-7; 7 bases agree with TRBD1. With V trimmed by 4 bases and J by 6 bases, 13 bases remained unmatched. In germline, CDR1 is SGHRS, CDR2 YFSETQ. This CDR3 has 15 amino acids. The CDR3 DNA follows: TGCGCCAGCAGCATCGCCCCATCACAGGGGAGCGAGCAGTACTTC. This codes for CASSIAPSQGSEQYF.

The rearrangement links TRBV6-5 to TRBJ2-3; D is possibly TRBD2 (5 bases). Germline CDR1 and CDR2: MNHEY and SVGAGI. The V and J ends lost 5 bases and 2 bases respectively, with 11 bases between them. The CDR3 runs 14 residues. The CDR3 sequence: CASSLTGFTDTQYF. The CDR3 bases are TGTGCCAGCAGTCTAACGGGGTTCACAGATACGCAGTATTTT.

The chain is built from TRBV27 and TRBJ2-7; 11 nucleotides line up with TRBD2. Trimming removed 4 bases from V and 2 bases from J; junction bases left unmatched: 4. The CDR3 loop spans 15 amino acids. Germline V gives CDR1 MNHEY, CDR2 SMNVEV (reference sequence). Here the CDR3 DNA reads TGTGCCAGCAGTTCCCTAGCGGGAGGACCCTACGAGCAGTACTTC. The encoded protein is CASSSLAGGPYEQYF.

The CDR3 DNA is TGTGCCAGCAGCCCGTCCCGACTTCACTCTACCAAAAACATTCAGTACTTC. Protein product: CASSPSRLHSTKNIQYF. This rearrangement joins TRBV4-2 to TRBJ2-4; D is unclear. The germline gives CDR1 LGHNA, CDR2 YNFKEQ. The ends were cut back, 4 bases at V and 2 bases at J, with 18 bases in the middle. The CDR3 is made up of 17 amino acids.

In DNA form, the CDR3 reads TGTGCCTGGAGTGTAATAGATGGTACGCAGTATTTT. Translation: CAWSVIDGTQYF. V gene TRBV30 combines with J gene TRBJ2-3; unclear D gene. This CDR3 comprises 12 residues. The germline CDR1 and CDR2 sequences are GTSNPN and SVGIG (reference sequence). Deletions cut 0 bases from V and 8 bases from J, with 9 bases between. The whole variable domain, filled in from reference TRBV30 and TRBJ2-3, reads SQTIHQWPATLVQPVGSPLSLECTVEGTSNPNLYWYRQAAGRGLQLLFYSVGIGQISSEVPQNLSASRPQDRQFILSSKKLLLSDSGFYLCAWSVIDGTQYFGPGTRLTVL.

CDR3 DNA sequence: TGTGCCACCAGCAGACTGGCAGGTCAGCCCCAGCATTTT. Protein product: CATSRLAGQPQHF. The rearrangement links TRBV15 to TRBJ1-5; D is unresolved. Germline-derived CDR1 and CDR2 are LNHNV and YYDKDF (reference sequence). Trimming pared 2 bases from V and 6 bases from J, leaving 8 bases between. The CDR3 totals 13 residues.

The CDR3 DNA follows: TGTGCCAGCATCGGTTCATTAACATACAATGAGCAGTTCTTC. Its protein product is CASIGSLTYNEQFF. The chain combines TRBV11-2 with TRBJ2-1, with D hard to call. V was shortened by 7 bases and J by 4 bases, with 14 bases between the two germline ends. The V gene's germline CDR1 is SGHAT and CDR2 FQNNGV. This CDR3 comprises 14 residues.

The genes are TRBV28 and TRBJ1-1, with TRBD1 identical over 9 bases. Trimming at V came to 6 bases and at J to 0 bases, leaving 2 bases not matched to a gene. In germline, CDR1 is MDHEN, CDR2 SYDVKM. The CDR3 covers 14 residues. CDR3 bases: TGTGCCAGCAGCCGGACAGGGGTGAACACTGAAGCTTTCTTT. As protein: CASSRTGVNTEAFF.